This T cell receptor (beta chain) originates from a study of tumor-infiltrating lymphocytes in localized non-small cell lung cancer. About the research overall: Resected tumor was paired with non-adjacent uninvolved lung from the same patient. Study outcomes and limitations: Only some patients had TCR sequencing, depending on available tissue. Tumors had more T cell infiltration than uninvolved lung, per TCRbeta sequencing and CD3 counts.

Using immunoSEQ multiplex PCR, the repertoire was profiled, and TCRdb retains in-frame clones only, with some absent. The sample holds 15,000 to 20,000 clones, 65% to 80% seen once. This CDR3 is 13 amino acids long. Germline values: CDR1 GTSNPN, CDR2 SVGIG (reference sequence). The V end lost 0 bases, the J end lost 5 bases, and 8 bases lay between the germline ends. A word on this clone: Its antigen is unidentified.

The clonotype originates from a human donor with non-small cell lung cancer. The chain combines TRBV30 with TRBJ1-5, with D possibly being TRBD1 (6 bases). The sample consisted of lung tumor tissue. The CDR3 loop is CAWSVAGDQPQHF. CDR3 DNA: TGTGCCTGGAGTGTAGCAGGGGATCAGCCCCAGCATTTT.